This T cell receptor (beta chain) was recorded in a study of vaccination effects on CD4 cells after COVID-19. Study summary: Each participant was administered two doses of either the BNT162b2 or the mRNA-1273 vaccine. Wells each received around 2 million PBMC, cultured with 9 to 10 IU/ml IL-2 and about 9.3 ug/ml peptides.

Some clones are missing from TCRdb's copy, which holds only in-frame ones; the method was immunoSEQ multiplex PCR. The sample carries about 64,000 clones, 65% to 75% recorded once. As to this clone: What it recognizes is unknown.

Following 10 days of culture, CD4+ T cells were isolated. Sometime from March through December 2020, the person acquired a SARS-CoV-2 infection that PCR confirmed. It was on days 3 and 7 that half the medium was replaced with IL-2 medium. The germline gives CDR1 LGHNA, CDR2 YNFKEQ. V was trimmed by 1 base and J by 2 bases, leaving 18 bases between them. The CDR3 length is 17 residues. The sequenced sample was CD4+ T cells from PBMCs cultured without peptide, obtained before COVID-19 vaccination. The sequence came from a human donor who had a prior SARS-CoV-2 infection. V usage is TRBV4-2 and J usage is TRBJ2-7; D not certain. The CDR3 protein is CASSQVGPGDHTYEQYF. The CDR3 DNA sequence: TGTGCCAGCAGCCAAGTCGGTCCAGGCGATCATACCTACGAGCAGTACTTC.